A selection of T cell receptor beta chains follows, all from one sample in a study of blood T cells in healthy people across ages. Each CDR3 protein gets one entry after TCRdb re-called the 5' RACE reads with MiXCR. The table shows 540,000 or so distinct CDR3 sequences, with around half occurring only once. Sequencing used blood. The receptors were sampled from a man older than 75 in good health. Both conserved end residues are part of each CDR3. The D gene is left open where the match is weak. Size tells how often a clone was seen (once, few, many) or the class of an expanded clone, and some rows leave it out.

V	D	J	size	CDR3	DNA
TRBV6-2/TRBV6-3	-	TRBJ2-1	few	CASSYQSGPPNNEQFF	TGTGCCAGCAGTTATCAGTCGGGACCACCGAACAATGAGCAGTTCTTC
TRBV15	-	TRBJ2-5	few	CATSRDLRETQYF	TGTGCCACCAGCAGAGATCTTCGAGAGACCCAGTACTTC
TRBV7-2	TRBD2	TRBJ2-5	many	CASSLAGGGNQETQYF	TGTGCCAGCAGCTTAGCTGGCGGGGGGAATCAAGAGACCCAGTACTTC
TRBV3-1	TRBD1	TRBJ1-1	few	CASSQGTGGVNTEAFF	TGTGCCAGCAGCCAGGGGACAGGAGGGGTGAACACTGAAGCTTTCTTT
TRBV29-1	-	TRBJ1-5	-	CSASKGVGNQPQHF	TGCAGCGCCTCCAAGGGGGTTGGGAATCAGCCCCAGCATTTT
TRBV7-9	-	TRBJ2-1	-	CASSLARANQGYNERFF	TGTGCCAGCAGCTTAGCGCGGGCCAACCAGGGTTACAATGAGCGGTTCTTC
TRBV5-5	TRBD1	TRBJ2-5	few	CASLSGTGFIETQYF	TGTGCCAGCTTAAGCGGGACAGGGTTTATCGAGACCCAGTACTTC
TRBV7-9	TRBD2	TRBJ2-1	-	CASSPYSGIIYNEQFF	TGTGCCAGCAGCCCCTATAGCGGGATAATCTACAATGAGCAGTTCTTC
TRBV29-1	-	TRBJ2-1	few	CSVPEGPSVYNEQFF	TGCAGCGTCCCCGAAGGCCCTAGCGTTTACAATGAGCAGTTCTTC
TRBV7-9	-	TRBJ1-1	few	CASSPRDTEAFF	TGTGCCAGCAGCCCCCGCGACACTGAAGCTTTCTTT
TRBV5-1	-	TRBJ1-5	-	CASSLDPRGQPQHF	TGCGCCAGCAGCTTGGATCCGCGTGGCCAGCCCCAGCATTTT
TRBV20-1	TRBD2	TRBJ2-7	few	CNARDRVTSGISYEQYF	TGCAATGCTAGGGACAGGGTGACTAGCGGGATCTCCTACGAGCAGTACTTC
TRBV7-9	-	TRBJ2-1	once	CASSLRRTSSYNEQFF	TGTGCCAGCAGCTTACGGCGGACCAGCTCCTACAATGAGCAGTTCTTC
TRBV6-2/TRBV6-3	-	TRBJ1-4	-	CASRKNEKLFF	TGTGCCAGCAGGAAGAATGAAAAACTGTTTTTT
TRBV10-3	-	TRBJ1-2	-	CATNTGAGYGYTF	TGTGCCACCAATACCGGGGCCGGCTATGGCTACACCTTC
TRBV6-6	-	TRBJ2-7	many	CASGGGTYEQYF	TGTGCCAGCGGAGGGGGCACTTACGAGCAGTACTTC